What follows are 11 T cell receptor beta chains derived from one specimen sequenced in a study of T cells after yellow fever vaccination. TCRdb reprocessed the 5' RACE reads via MiXCR and lists one record per CDR3 protein. The table records some 250,000 distinct CDR3 sequences, about 3.5% of them present only once. This sample comprised PBMCs, obtained 15 days after the yellow fever booster vaccination. The origin of the receptors is a young man who received the YFV17D yellow fever vaccine.

This clonotype was counted at least ten times. This chain links TRBV5-1 with TRBJ2-3, with TRBD1 identical over 7 bases. This CDR3 is 15 amino acids long. CDR1 SGHRS and CDR2 YFSETQ come from the germline V gene. V lost 4 bases, J lost 6 bases, and 11 bases stayed unmatched. CDR3 in DNA: TGCGCCAGCAGCCAGGGGGTAGGGAGCGGCGATACGCAGTATTTT. This translates into CASSQGVGSGDTQYF. The entire variable domain, with the rest obtained from reference TRBV5-1 and TRBJ2-3, is as follows: KAGVTQTPRYLIKTRGQQVTLSCSPISGHRSVSWYQQTPGQGLQFLFEYFSETQRNKGNFPGRFSGRQFSNSRSEMNVSTLELGDSALYLCASSQGVGSGDTQYFGPGTRLTVL.

This clonotype showed up many times. This chain uses TRBV5-1 with TRBJ2-3; TRBD2 matches at 14 bases. Germline assignment: CDR1 SGHRS and CDR2 YFSETQ. This CDR3 contains 17 residues. With V trimmed by 0 bases and J by 4 bases, 4 bases remained unmatched. The DNA for the CDR3 is TGCGCCAGCAGCTTGGCGACTAGCGGGGGGGCCCCAGATACGCAGTATTTT. Translating it yields CASSLATSGGAPDTQYF.

This clonotype has ten or more counts. CDR3 DNA sequence: TGTGCCAGCAGTTTAGCGGGGGTATTAGGGACTGAAGCTTTCTTT. Residues: CASSLAGVLGTEAFF. The rearrangement uses TRBV12-3 or TRBV12-4 and TRBJ1-1; TRBD1 is a possible D gene (5 bases). The CDR3 has 15 residues. V was pared by 0 bases and J by 5 bases, with 13 bases between.

There are many counts of this clonotype. The rearrangement uses TRBV3-1 and TRBJ2-7; D call uncertain. V lost 1 base and J lost 5, with 3 bases in between. The germline V gene has CDR1 LGHDT and CDR2 YNNKEL (reference sequence). The CDR3 is 11 residues long. The CDR3 region has the DNA TGTGCCAGCAGCCAAGGGCACGAGCAGTACTTC. As protein: CASSQGHEQYF.

This clonotype has ten or more counts. The gene calls are TRBV7-2 and TRBJ2-5, with D possibly being TRBD2 (6 bases). The CDR3 contains 16 residues. V lost 1 base and J lost 5, with 17 bases in between. Germline V gene sequence: CDR1 SGHTA, CDR2 FQGNSA. CDR3: CASSLGHSGVGETQYF. For the CDR3, the DNA is TGTGCCAGCAGCTTAGGTCATTCGGGGGTCGGGGAGACCCAGTACTTC.

This clonotype has at least ten counts. This chain links TRBV27 with TRBJ1-5; D uncertain. Germline V lookup: CDR1 MNHEY, CDR2 SMNVEV (reference sequence). This CDR3 region has 14 residues. Deletions cut 8 bases from V and 3 bases from J, with 14 bases between. Here the CDR3 reads CASGLRIDNQPQHF. The CDR3 DNA follows: TGTGCCAGCGGGCTCAGAATCGACAATCAGCCCCAGCATTTT.

At least ten counts were recorded for this clonotype. The chain joins TRBV5-4 to TRBJ1-1; D unclear. The CDR3 extends over 13 amino acids. Germline V gene sequence: CDR1 SGHNT, CDR2 YYREEE (reference sequence). V shed 4 bases and J shed 6 bases, with 13 bases lying between them. The CDR3 loop is CASSPGLAAEAFF. CDR3 nucleotide sequence: TGTGCCAGCAGCCCGGGCCTGGCCGCTGAAGCTTTCTTT.

For the CDR3, the DNA is TGCGCCAGCAGCCTTTGGGACAGCCTGAACACTGAAGCTTTCTTT. Translated, it gives CASSLWDSLNTEAFF. The V and J genes are TRBV5-1 and TRBJ1-1; 7 positions agree with TRBD1. Germline V lookup: CDR1 SGHRS, CDR2 YFSETQ. V lost 4 bases and J lost 0; bases outside the gene matches: 6. The CDR3 is 15 amino acids.

This clonotype was seen many times. The chain is built from TRBV4-1 and TRBJ2-1; D might be TRBD1 (5 bases). V was cut by 1 base and J by 3 bases, with 13 bases left in between. There are 16 residues in the CDR3. Germline lookup yields CDR1 MGHRA and CDR2 YSYEKL. In nucleotides, the CDR3 is TGCGCCAGCAGCCAAGTCTTTAGAAGGGGCTACAATGAGCAGTTCTTC. Amino acids: CASSQVFRRGYNEQFF.

This clonotype was seen many times. This sequence joins TRBV20-1 and TRBJ1-5, with 9 bases fitting TRBD1. Germline CDR1 reads DFQATT; CDR2 reads SNEGSKA (reference sequence). The trim removed 4 bases at V and 2 bases at J, leaving 6 bases unmatched. The CDR3 consists of 15 residues. CDR3 coding DNA: TGCAGTGCTATCTCCCGGGACAGGGGCAATCAGCCCCAGCATTTT. Its protein product is CSAISRDRGNQPQHF.

This clonotype has only one observation. Being one base from a much bigger clone, this may be a read error. The V gene is TRBV12-3 or TRBV12-4, the J gene TRBJ1-3; D unclear. This CDR3 has 12 amino acids. The CDR3 DNA reads as TGTGCCAGCAGTTCCGGCCGAAACAACATATATTTT. Translation gives CASSSGRNNIYF.